The T cell receptor (beta chain) described here comes from a study of CD8 T cells in Susac syndrome. The CDR3 has 15 amino acids. The V segment lost 5 bases and the J segment 5 bases; nucleotides outside the gene matches: 7. Germline assignment: CDR1 SSHAT and CDR2 FNYEAQ (reference sequence). An amount of RNA that ranged from roughly 0.45 to 1 ug was reverse transcribed with random hexamers. immunoSEQ multiplex PCR amplified TCR beta CDR3 across 54 Vbeta, 13 Jbeta. TCRdb ran MiXCR on the immunoSEQ multiplex PCR reads and lists one entry per CDR3 protein. The sample comprises 150,000 to 200,000 distinct CDR3 sequences, approximately 96% of which are singletons, and 0.15% to 0.2% rests with the top ten.

The clonotype was recovered from a human donor with multiple sclerosis. Sequenced material: CD8+ T cells from PBMCs. This chain uses TRBV7-7 with TRBJ2-1; 9 positions agree with TRBD1. The CDR3 is CASSRGQGSNNEQFF. The CDR3 DNA follows: TGTGCCAGCAGCAGGGGACAGGGAAGCAACAATGAGCAGTTCTTC.